This TCR beta chain originates from a study of siplizumab effects on memory and regulatory T cells. Study results and limitations: In siplizumab conditions, mappable alloreactive CD4+ clones averaged about 71% Treg-derived, against 25% to 30% in controls. Confirmation that proliferating Tregs from siplizumab cultures had suppressive function was not obtained.

The trim removed 0 bases at V and 10 bases at J, leaving 0 bases unmatched. CDR1 SGHRS and CDR2 YFSETQ come from the germline V gene. This CDR3 has 12 residues. Profiling relied on immunoSEQ multiplex PCR, and the TCRdb table lists in-frame clones only, not all of them. Among more than 95,000 clones, about 94% were seen once, and the ten largest hold under 2%. A note on this clone: Its specificity is not known.

The sample taken for sequencing was non-Treg CD4+ T cells sorted from blood. The TCR comes from a human donor in good health. The V and J genes are TRBV5-1 and TRBJ2-1; 8 bases match TRBD1. CDR3 sequence (DNA): TGCGCCAGCAGCTTGGACAGGGGGGAGCAGTTCTTC. Protein sequence: CASSLDRGEQFF.